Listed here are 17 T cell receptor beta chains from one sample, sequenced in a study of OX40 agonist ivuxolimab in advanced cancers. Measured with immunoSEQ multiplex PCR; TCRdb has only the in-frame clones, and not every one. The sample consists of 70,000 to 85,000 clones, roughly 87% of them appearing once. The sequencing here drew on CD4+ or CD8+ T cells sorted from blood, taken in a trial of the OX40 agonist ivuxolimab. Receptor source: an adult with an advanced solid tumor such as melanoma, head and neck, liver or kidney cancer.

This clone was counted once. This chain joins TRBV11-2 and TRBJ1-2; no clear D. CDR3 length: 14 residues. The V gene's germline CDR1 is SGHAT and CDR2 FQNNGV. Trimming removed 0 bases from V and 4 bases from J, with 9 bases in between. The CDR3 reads CASSLDSAPYGYTF. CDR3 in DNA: TGTGCCAGCAGCTTAGATTCAGCGCCCTATGGCTACACCTTC.

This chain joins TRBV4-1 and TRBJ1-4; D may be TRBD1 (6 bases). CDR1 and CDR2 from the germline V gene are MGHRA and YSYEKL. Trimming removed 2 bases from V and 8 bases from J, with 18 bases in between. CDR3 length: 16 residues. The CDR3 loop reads CASSQSQGRGPEKLFF. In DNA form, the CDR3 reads TGCGCCAGCAGCCAATCACAGGGCCGGGGCCCCGAAAAACTGTTTTTT.

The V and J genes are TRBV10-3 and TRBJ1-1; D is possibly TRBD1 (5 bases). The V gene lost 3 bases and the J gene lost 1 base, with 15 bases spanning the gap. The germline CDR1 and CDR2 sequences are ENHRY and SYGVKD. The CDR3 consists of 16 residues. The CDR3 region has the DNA TGTGCCATCAGTGATGCCGGGGCAATCAAGAACACTGAAGCTTTCTTT. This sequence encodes CAISDAGAIKNTEAFF.

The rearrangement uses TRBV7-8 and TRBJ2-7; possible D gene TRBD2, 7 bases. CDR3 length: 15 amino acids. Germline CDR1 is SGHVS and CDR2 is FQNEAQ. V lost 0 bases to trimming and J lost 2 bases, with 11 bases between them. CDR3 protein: CASSLAWGGPYEQYF. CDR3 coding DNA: TGTGCCAGCAGCTTAGCGTGGGGGGGGCCCTACGAGCAGTACTTC.

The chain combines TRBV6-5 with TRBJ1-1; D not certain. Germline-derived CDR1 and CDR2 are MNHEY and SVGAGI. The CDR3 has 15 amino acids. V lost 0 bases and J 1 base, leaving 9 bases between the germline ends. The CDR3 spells CASSYSLLGNTEAFF. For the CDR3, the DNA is TGTGCCAGCAGTTACTCCCTATTGGGGAACACTGAAGCTTTCTTT.

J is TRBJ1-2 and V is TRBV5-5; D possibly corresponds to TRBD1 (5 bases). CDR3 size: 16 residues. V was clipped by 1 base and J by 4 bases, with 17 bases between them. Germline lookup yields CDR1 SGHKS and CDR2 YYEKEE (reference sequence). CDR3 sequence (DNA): TGTGCCAGCAGCTTGCAGGCCGGCAGGGACTTCTATGGCTACACCTTC. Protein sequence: CASSLQAGRDFYGYTF.

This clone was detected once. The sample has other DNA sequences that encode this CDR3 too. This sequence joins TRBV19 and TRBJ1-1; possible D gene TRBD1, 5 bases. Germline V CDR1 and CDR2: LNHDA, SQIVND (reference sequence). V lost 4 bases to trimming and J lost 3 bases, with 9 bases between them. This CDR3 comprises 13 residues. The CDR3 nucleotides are TGTGCCAGTAGTACTGACAGAGACACTGAAGCTTTCTTT. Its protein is CASSTDRDTEAFF.

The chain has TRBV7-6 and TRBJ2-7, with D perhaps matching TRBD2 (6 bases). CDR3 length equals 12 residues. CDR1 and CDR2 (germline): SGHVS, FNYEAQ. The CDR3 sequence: CVWGEGNYEQYF. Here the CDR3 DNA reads TGTGTCTGGGGGGAAGGAAACTACGAGCAGTACTTC.

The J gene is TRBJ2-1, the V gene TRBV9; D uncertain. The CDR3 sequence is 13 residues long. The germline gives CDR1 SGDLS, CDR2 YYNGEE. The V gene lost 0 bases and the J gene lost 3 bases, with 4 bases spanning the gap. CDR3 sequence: CASSVGSYNEQFF. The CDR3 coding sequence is TGTGCCAGCAGCGTAGGGAGCTACAATGAGCAGTTCTTC.

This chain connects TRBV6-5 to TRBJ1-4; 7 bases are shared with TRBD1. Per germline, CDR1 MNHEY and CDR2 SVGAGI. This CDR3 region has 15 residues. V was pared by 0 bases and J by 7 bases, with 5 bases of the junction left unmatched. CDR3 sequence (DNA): TGTGCCAGCAGTTACTCTACAGGGGATTTTGAAAAACTGTTTTTT. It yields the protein CASSYSTGDFEKLFF.

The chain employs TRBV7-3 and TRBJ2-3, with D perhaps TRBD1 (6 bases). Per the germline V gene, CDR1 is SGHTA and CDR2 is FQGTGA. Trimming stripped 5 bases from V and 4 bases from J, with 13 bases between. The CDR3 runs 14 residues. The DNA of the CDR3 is TGTGCCAGCAGCCCCCAGCCAGGGGCAGATACGCAGTATTTT. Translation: CASSPQPGADTQYF. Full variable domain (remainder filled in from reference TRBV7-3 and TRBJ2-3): GAGVSQTPSNKVTEKGKYVELRCDPISGHTALYWYRQSLGQGPEFLIYFQGTGAADDSGLPNDRFFAVRPEGSVSTLKIQRTERGDSAVYLCASSPQPGADTQYFGPGTRLTVL.

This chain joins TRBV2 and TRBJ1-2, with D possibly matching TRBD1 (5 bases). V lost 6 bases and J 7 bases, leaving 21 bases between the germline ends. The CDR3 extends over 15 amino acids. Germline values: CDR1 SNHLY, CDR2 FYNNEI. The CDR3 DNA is TGTGCCAGCAGGGAGACCTACAGCGTGGGACGTGGCTACACCTTC. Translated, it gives CASRETYSVGRGYTF. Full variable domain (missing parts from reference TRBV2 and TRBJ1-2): EPEVTQTPSHQVTQMGQEVILRCVPISNHLYFYWYRQILGQKVEFLVSFYNNEISEKSEIFDDQFSVERPDGSNFTLKIRSTKLEDSAMYFCASRETYSVGRGYTFGSGTRLTVV.

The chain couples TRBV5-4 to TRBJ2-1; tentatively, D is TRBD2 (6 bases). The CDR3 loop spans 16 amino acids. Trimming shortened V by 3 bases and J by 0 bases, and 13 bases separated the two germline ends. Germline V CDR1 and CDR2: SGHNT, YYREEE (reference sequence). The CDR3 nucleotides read TGTGCCAGCAGCTCGCTAGCGACTCGCTCCTACAATGAGCAGTTCTTC. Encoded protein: CASSSLATRSYNEQFF.

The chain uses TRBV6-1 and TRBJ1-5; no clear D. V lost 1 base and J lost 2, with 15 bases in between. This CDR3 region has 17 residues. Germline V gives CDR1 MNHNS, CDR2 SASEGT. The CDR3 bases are TGTGCCAGCAGTGAAGGTGCAGTCCTGGGTCGCAATCAGCCCCAGCATTTT. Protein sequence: CASSEGAVLGRNQPQHF.

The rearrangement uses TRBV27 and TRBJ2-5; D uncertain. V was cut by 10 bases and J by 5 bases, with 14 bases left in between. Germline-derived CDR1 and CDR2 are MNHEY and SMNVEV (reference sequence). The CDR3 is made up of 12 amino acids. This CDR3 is CATVFPIETQYF. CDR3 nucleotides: TGTGCCACCGTTTTCCCGATTGAGACCCAGTACTTC.

In nucleotides, the CDR3 is TGTGCCAGCAGTTTGGGGGCAGGCAGGGGCTATGGCTACACCTTC. This codes for CASSLGAGRGYGYTF. V usage is TRBV27 and J usage is TRBJ1-2; tentative D call: TRBD1 (6 bases). The germline CDR1 and CDR2 sequences are MNHEY and SMNVEV (reference sequence). Trimming cost V 3 bases and J 4 bases, with 15 bases left between them. The CDR3 has 15 residues.

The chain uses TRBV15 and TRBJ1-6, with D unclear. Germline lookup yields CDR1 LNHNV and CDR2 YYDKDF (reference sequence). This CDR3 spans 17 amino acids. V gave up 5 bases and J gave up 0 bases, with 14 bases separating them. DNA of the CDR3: TGTGCCACCAGCCCAGCGGAAGGGAGCTCCTATAATTCACCCCTCCACTTT. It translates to CATSPAEGSSYNSPLHF.